These 26 T cell receptor beta chains were sequenced from one sample in a study of T cells after somatic rescue of genetic block. The assay was immunoSEQ multiplex PCR, and TCRdb's table has in-frame clones only and misses some. The data show about 15,000 clones, with approximately 70% seen just once and 25% to 30% held by the top ten. The material sequenced was peripheral blood mononuclear cells (PBMCs). The receptors stem from a young man.

The chain employs TRBV2 and TRBJ1-4, with D maybe TRBD1 (5 bases). Germline values: CDR1 SNHLY, CDR2 FYNNEI. V was trimmed by 6 bases and J by 13 bases, leaving 18 bases between them. CDR3 size: 13 residues. The CDR3 is CASSAGTVYRLFF. The CDR3 DNA reads as TGTGCCAGCAGCGCCGGGACTGTTTATCGACTGTTTTTT.

The rearrangement joins TRBV2 to TRBJ1-4; D is undetermined. With 4 bases removed from V and 0 bases from J, the gap between germline ends came to 9 bases. Germline V gene data show CDR1 as SNHLY and CDR2 as FYNNEI. The CDR3 spans 15 residues. This CDR3 reads CASSAAAATNEKLFF. CDR3 DNA: TGTGCCAGCAGTGCTGCGGCCGCAACTAATGAAAAACTGTTTTTT.

This chain links TRBV4-1 with TRBJ2-7; tentatively, D is TRBD1 (7 bases). Germline lookup yields CDR1 MGHRA and CDR2 YSYEKL. The CDR3 extends over 15 amino acids. The V gene lost 2 bases and the J gene lost 3 bases, with 14 bases spanning the gap. Here the CDR3 DNA reads TGCGCCAGCAGCCAACGTCGACAGGGAGGCTACGAGCAGTACTTC. Translation gives CASSQRRQGGYEQYF.

The chain is built from TRBV5-6 and TRBJ2-7; 13 bases agree with TRBD2. V gave up 4 bases and J gave up 2 bases; unmatched junction bases: 3. Germline V CDR1 and CDR2: SGHDT, YYEEEE. This CDR3 has 15 residues. CDR3 in amino acids: CASSAGLAGPYEQYF. The CDR3, as DNA: TGTGCCAGCAGCGCGGGACTAGCGGGACCCTACGAGCAGTACTTC.

Ten or more counts support this clone. V and J are TRBV27 and TRBJ2-3; the match to TRBD2 covers 7 bases. Germline-derived CDR1 and CDR2 are MNHEY and SMNVEV (reference sequence). This CDR3 spans 15 amino acids. V trimming: 6 bases; J trimming: 5 bases; junction bases outside the gene matches: 11. CDR3 sequence: CASRIASGRGDTQYF. CDR3 coding DNA: TGTGCCAGCAGAATTGCTAGTGGGAGGGGAGATACGCAGTATTTT.

This chain joins TRBV28 and TRBJ2-1, with 7 positions matching TRBD1. Germline V gives CDR1 MDHEN, CDR2 SYDVKM. The CDR3 length is 17 residues. Trimming at V came to 3 bases and at J to 0 bases, leaving 8 bases not matched to a gene. The CDR3 protein is CASSLLGQSSSYNEQFF. The CDR3 nucleotides read TGTGCCAGCAGTTTGCTGGGACAGTCGAGCTCCTACAATGAGCAGTTCTTC.

This chain joins TRBV18 and TRBJ2-7; TRBD2 might be the D (5 bases). The CDR3 consists of 14 residues. V lost 2 bases to trimming and J lost 4 bases, with 12 bases between them. CDR1 and CDR2 from the germline V gene are KGHSH and LQKENI. For the CDR3, the DNA is TGTGCCAGCTCACCAGGTAGCGCCGAATACGAGCAGTACTTC. Its protein is CASSPGSAEYEQYF.

This clone came up a few times. V usage is TRBV9 and J usage is TRBJ2-3, with 8 positions matching TRBD1. Germline V gives CDR1 SGDLS, CDR2 YYNGEE. This CDR3 region has 17 residues. Trimming took 3 bases from V and 1 from J; bases not matched to a gene: 10. CDR3 residues: CASSAPPGGRGTDTQYF. CDR3 DNA sequence: TGTGCCAGCAGCGCCCCCCCAGGGGGCAGGGGCACAGATACGCAGTATTTT.

Concerning this clone: Its ends do not fully match the called genes, so a read error is possible. The V and J genes are TRBV7-7 and TRBJ2-5, with 9 bases lining up with TRBD1. Germline V gene lookup returns CDR1 SSHAT and CDR2 FNYEAQ (reference sequence). The CDR3 has 14 amino acids. The chain's CDR3 is CASSLGDRVETQYF. Written as DNA, the CDR3 is TGTGCTAGCAGCTTAGGGGACAGGGTTGAGACCCAGTACTTC.

This clone showed up just once. V is TRBV29-1 and J is TRBJ2-1; D call uncertain. This CDR3 has 11 amino acids. The V end lost 6 bases, the J end lost 1 base, and 4 bases lay between the germline ends. Germline assignment: CDR1 SQVTM and CDR2 ANQGSEA. CDR3 in amino acids: CSVASYNEQFF. In DNA form, the CDR3 reads TGCAGCGTGGCTTCCTACAATGAGCAGTTCTTC.

This clone was detected only a few times. Within the sample, other DNA sequences also encode this same CDR3. The genes are TRBV28 and TRBJ1-2, with D possibly matching TRBD1 (5 bases). Germline CDR1 is MDHEN and CDR2 is SYDVKM. V lost 3 bases and J 1 base, leaving 12 bases between the germline ends. This CDR3 spans 15 amino acids. The CDR3 sequence is CASSFGAPINYGYTF. CDR3 coding DNA: TGTGCCAGCAGTTTTGGGGCGCCAATTAACTATGGCTACACCTTC.

The sample holds a few counts of this clone. The chain joins TRBV2 to TRBJ2-6; unclear D gene. Per the germline V gene, CDR1 is SNHLY and CDR2 is FYNNEI. V dropped 8 bases and J dropped 2 bases, with 7 bases sitting between them. The CDR3 has 13 residues. The CDR3 loop is CASLQPGANVLTF. The CDR3, as DNA: TGTGCCAGCTTGCAGCCTGGGGCCAACGTCCTGACTTTC.

V gene TRBV9 combines with J gene TRBJ1-5, with D perhaps TRBD1 (6 bases). The V end was cut by 4 bases, the J end by 5 bases, with 16 bases between. The germline V gene encodes CDR1 SGDLS and CDR2 YYNGEE. This CDR3 has 15 residues. The CDR3 sequence is CASSPSGVTYQPQHF. The DNA of the CDR3 is TGTGCCAGCAGCCCATCAGGGGTGACCTATCAGCCCCAGCATTTT.

The V and J genes are TRBV6-4 and TRBJ2-1; D remains unclear. Germline V gene data show CDR1 as MRHNA and CDR2 as SNTAGT. This CDR3 contains 15 residues. V shed 5 bases and J shed 0 bases, with 11 bases lying between them. The CDR3 coding sequence is TGTGCCAGCAGTTCCGAGCAAAGCTCCTACAATGAGCAGTTCTTC. Translation gives CASSSEQSSYNEQFF.

The chain is built from TRBV27 and TRBJ1-2, with D perhaps matching TRBD1 (5 bases). The CDR3 extends over 15 amino acids. Germline V gives CDR1 MNHEY, CDR2 SMNVEV (reference sequence). Trimming left V 5 bases short and J 3 bases short, with 16 bases between. The CDR3 sequence is CASSPRSWGDYGYTF. The CDR3 nucleotides are TGTGCCAGCAGTCCACGAAGCTGGGGCGACTATGGCTACACCTTC.

The sample holds one count of this clone. CDR3 nucleotide sequence: TGTGCCAGCTCCGATAGGGCTTACTTACAAGAGACCCAGTACTTC. It yields the protein CASSDRAYLQETQYF. V gene TRBV27 combines with J gene TRBJ2-5; D ambiguous. This CDR3 spans 15 amino acids. CDR1 is MNHEY and CDR2 is SMNVEV in the germline V gene (reference sequence). V was clipped by 8 bases and J by 2 bases, with 18 bases between them.

V gene TRBV10-3 combines with J gene TRBJ1-1; D unclear. CDR1 ENHRY and CDR2 SYGVKD come from the germline V gene. There are 14 residues in the CDR3. The V end lost 5 bases, the J end lost 1 base, and 11 bases lay between the germline ends. The CDR3 nucleotides read TGTGCCATCAGTCCGAGGACGGAGAACACTGAAGCTTTCTTT. Its translation is CAISPRTENTEAFF.

This clone was detected ten times or more. J is TRBJ2-1 and V is TRBV27; 12 bases are a match to TRBD2. CDR1 is MNHEY and CDR2 is SMNVEV in the germline V gene (reference sequence). There are 19 residues in the CDR3. V was clipped by 1 base and J by 2 bases; unmatched bases: 9. The chain's CDR3 is CASSLYGLAGGSPYNEQFF. CDR3 sequence (DNA): TGTGCCAGCAGTTTATACGGGCTAGCGGGGGGGAGCCCCTACAATGAGCAGTTCTTC.

The genes are TRBV18 and TRBJ2-5; 7 bases line up with TRBD1. The J segment lost 5 bases and the V segment lost 5 bases, leaving 11 bases of the junction unmatched. The CDR3 is 15 amino acids. The germline V gene has CDR1 KGHSH and CDR2 LQKENI. The CDR3 nucleotides are TGTGCCAGCTCATACTCCTCCGGGACAGCTGAGACCCAGTACTTC. Translating it yields CASSYSSGTAETQYF.

The chain carries TRBV5-6 and TRBJ2-5; 10 positions agree with TRBD2. The V segment lost 6 bases and the J segment 5 bases; nucleotides outside the gene matches: 7. Germline V lookup: CDR1 SGHDT, CDR2 YYEEEE. This CDR3 has 14 amino acids. In DNA, the CDR3 is TGTGCCAGCATCGAGCGGGGGGGCCGGGAGACCCAGTACTTC. This translates into CASIERGGRETQYF.

The chain joins TRBV4-1 to TRBJ2-1; maybe TRBD1 (7 bases). This CDR3 has 17 residues. The V gene lost 4 bases and the J gene lost 0 bases, with 16 bases spanning the gap. Germline CDR1 MGHRA, CDR2 YSYEKL. This chain's CDR3 is CASSLTIRGVSYNEQFF. The CDR3 nucleotides are TGCGCCAGCAGCCTCACCATCAGGGGGGTCTCCTACAATGAGCAGTTCTTC.

The chain couples TRBV28 to TRBJ2-3, with D perhaps TRBD1 (5 bases). Between the trimmed V and J ends, which lost 7 bases and 3 bases, there was a span of 17 bases. The CDR3 has 15 amino acids. Germline assignment: CDR1 MDHEN and CDR2 SYDVKM. The CDR3 bases are TGTGCCAGCATATTGGACATAACTCGGACAGATACGCAGTATTTT. Translating it yields CASILDITRTDTQYF.

V usage is TRBV10-3 and J usage is TRBJ1-6; D ambiguous. This CDR3 is built from 13 residues. V lost 6 bases, J lost 6 bases, and 9 bases lay in between. Germline assignment: CDR1 ENHRY and CDR2 SYGVKD. The CDR3 sequence is CAIREMGNSPLHF. In nucleotides, the CDR3 is TGTGCCATCAGGGAAATGGGTAATTCACCCCTCCACTTT.

V gene TRBV5-4 combines with J gene TRBJ1-5; maybe TRBD1 (6 bases). Germline V gene sequence: CDR1 SGHNT, CDR2 YYREEE (reference sequence). The V gene lost 5 bases and the J gene lost 9 bases, with 18 bases spanning the gap. The CDR3 length is 14 residues. This CDR3 is CASSLEPGAWPQHF. As DNA, the CDR3 is TGTGCCAGCAGTCTCGAGCCGGGGGCTTGGCCCCAGCATTTT.

The CDR3 DNA follows: TGCGCCAGCAGCCGCGGACTAGCGGGAGGTAATCTCCGAGATACGCAGTATTTT. Residues: CASSRGLAGGNLRDTQYF. V is TRBV4-1 and J is TRBJ2-3, with 14 nucleotides matching TRBD2. Germline trimming cut 4 bases from V and 5 bases from J; bases unmatched to any gene: 11. The CDR3 length is 18 residues. Germline V gives CDR1 MGHRA, CDR2 YSYEKL.

The V and J genes are TRBV7-9 and TRBJ1-5, with 7 bases identical to TRBD1. The CDR3 runs 19 residues. V lost 2 bases and J lost 0; bases outside the gene matches: 13. CDR1 and CDR2 from the germline V gene are SEHNR and FQNEAQ (reference sequence). The CDR3 sequence: CASSLSPGQRRDSNQPQHF. CDR3 coding DNA: TGTGCCAGCAGCTTATCTCCGGGACAGAGGAGGGATAGCAATCAGCCCCAGCATTTT.